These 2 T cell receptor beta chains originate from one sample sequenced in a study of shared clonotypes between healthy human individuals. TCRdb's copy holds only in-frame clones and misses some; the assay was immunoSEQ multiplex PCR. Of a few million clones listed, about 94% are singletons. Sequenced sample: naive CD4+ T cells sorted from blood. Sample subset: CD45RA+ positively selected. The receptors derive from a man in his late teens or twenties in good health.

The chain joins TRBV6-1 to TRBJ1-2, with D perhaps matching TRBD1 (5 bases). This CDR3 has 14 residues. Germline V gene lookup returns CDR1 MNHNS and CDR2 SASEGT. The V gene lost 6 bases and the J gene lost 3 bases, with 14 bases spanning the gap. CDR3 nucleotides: TGTGCCAGCAGAACGCAGGGAGGGTACTATGGCTACACCTTC. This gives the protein CASRTQGGYYGYTF.

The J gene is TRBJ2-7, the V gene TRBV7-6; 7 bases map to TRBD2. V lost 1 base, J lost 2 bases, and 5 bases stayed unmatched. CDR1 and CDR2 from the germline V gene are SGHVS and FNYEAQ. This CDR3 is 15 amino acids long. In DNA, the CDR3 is TGTGCCAGCAGCTTAGACTCGGGGGGAGCCTACGAGCAGTACTTC. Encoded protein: CASSLDSGGAYEQYF.